One sample yielded the 18 T cell receptor beta chains listed below, sequenced in a study of cytomegalovirus exposure and HLA in healthy donors. PCR was performed using 60 Vbeta and 13 Jbeta primers. The method was immunoSEQ multiplex PCR; TCRdb's version includes in-frame clones alone and lacks a portion of them. In the table there are 85,000 to 100,000 clones, roughly 70% of which are singletons. Input material: PBMCs. The receptor source for this set is a man aged 45-65 years in good health and CMV-seronegative.

The rearrangement joins TRBV4-3 to TRBJ1-5; 7 bases fit TRBD1. Losses at the gene ends were 4 bases for V and 7 bases for J; bases not matched to a gene: 7. The CDR3 covers 14 residues. The germline V gene encodes CDR1 LGHNA and CDR2 YSLEER. As DNA, the CDR3 is TGCGCCAGCAGCCGGGACAGTTTTGGACAGCCCCAGCATTTT. Amino acids: CASSRDSFGQPQHF.

V and J are TRBV12-5 and TRBJ1-5; D is unclear. The CDR3 is 19 amino acids. The V gene lost 5 bases and the J gene lost 0 bases, with 23 bases spanning the gap. Germline V gene data show CDR1 as LGHNT and CDR2 as FRNRAP. CDR3 nucleotide sequence: TGTGCTAGTGGTACACAAGCGGACGGTTTAACCTATAGCAATCAGCCCCAGCATTTT. Amino acids: CASGTQADGLTYSNQPQHF.

The chain has TRBV4-1 and TRBJ1-4; TRBD1 matches 7 bases. This CDR3 region has 14 residues. The ends lost 2 bases at V and 6 bases at J; junction bases unmatched: 3. The germline V gene encodes CDR1 MGHRA and CDR2 YSYEKL. The CDR3 DNA sequence: TGCGCCAGCAGCCAATTCGGGACAGATGAAAAACTGTTTTTT. Its protein product is CASSQFGTDEKLFF.

This clone was observed a handful of times. CDR3 sequence: CASSTGGGAVDTQYF. CDR3 DNA: TGTGCCAGCAGTACCGGCGGGGGGGCCGTAGATACGCAGTATTTT. The chain joins TRBV6-6 to TRBJ2-3, with 9 positions matching TRBD2. Germline V lookup: CDR1 MNHNY, CDR2 SVGAGI (reference sequence). This CDR3 spans 15 amino acids. V lost 5 bases to trimming and J lost 5 bases; unmatched junction nucleotides: 8.

The chain joins TRBV11-2 to TRBJ2-7; D call uncertain. CDR3 length: 12 amino acids. Trimming cost V 3 bases and J 6 bases, with 9 bases left between them. Germline V gene data show CDR1 as SGHAT and CDR2 as FQNNGV. CDR3 loop: CASSFLPTEQYF. The CDR3 bases are TGTGCCAGCAGCTTCCTCCCTACCGAGCAGTACTTC.

The V gene is TRBV9, the J gene TRBJ1-1; D is uncertain. The CDR3 contains 13 residues. Germline V gene data show CDR1 as SGDLS and CDR2 as YYNGEE. Trimming removed 0 bases from V and 4 bases from J, with 7 bases in between. The chain's CDR3 is CASSVDWATEAFF. The CDR3 coding sequence is TGTGCCAGCAGCGTAGACTGGGCCACTGAAGCTTTCTTT.

The rearrangement links TRBV7-8 to TRBJ1-2; D remains ambiguous. The V end lost 1 base, the J end lost 1 base, and 13 bases lay between the germline ends. CDR1 is SGHVS, CDR2 FQNEAQ, per germline. This CDR3 is 16 amino acids long. For the CDR3, the DNA is TGTGCCAGCAGCTTAGGCATCCGCGAGAGTAACTATGGCTACACCTTC. This gives the protein CASSLGIRESNYGYTF.

The chain recombines TRBV29-1 with TRBJ2-5; 8 nucleotides line up with TRBD1. The CDR3 contains 12 residues. Germline values: CDR1 SQVTM, CDR2 ANQGSEA. Trimming cost V 8 bases and J 1 base; bases outside gene matches: 3. The DNA of the CDR3 is TGCAGCCATGGGACAGGCCAAGAGACCCAGTACTTC. It specifies CSHGTGQETQYF.

V usage is TRBV9 and J usage is TRBJ2-2; D is unclear. Germline values: CDR1 SGDLS, CDR2 YYNGEE. The CDR3 has 14 residues. V was shortened by 4 bases and J by 2 bases, with 9 bases between the two germline ends. This CDR3 reads CASSTHLNTGELFF. The DNA for the CDR3 is TGTGCCAGCAGCACCCACTTAAACACCGGGGAGCTGTTTTTT.

This clone is a singleton in its sample. At one end the junction does not follow the germline gene, possibly because of a read error. The J gene is TRBJ2-5, the V gene TRBV7-7, with no clear D. The CDR3 is 13 residues long. Germline V gene sequence: CDR1 SSHAT, CDR2 FNYEAQ (reference sequence). CDR3 DNA sequence: TGTGCTAGCAGCTTCACTGGCCAAGAGACCCAGTACTTC. Translated: CASSFTGQETQYF.

The chain is built from TRBV6-5 and TRBJ1-4, with 11 bases that match TRBD1. The CDR3 runs 16 residues. Germline values: CDR1 MNHEY, CDR2 SVGAGI. Losses at the gene ends were 2 bases for V and 7 bases for J; bases not matched to a gene: 6. CDR3 region: CASSYHPGTGGEKLFF. The CDR3 DNA reads TGTGCCAGCAGTTACCATCCCGGGACAGGGGGTGAAAAACTGTTTTTT.

The rearrangement uses TRBV28 and TRBJ1-5; D might be TRBD1 (5 bases). Deletions cut 7 bases from V and 2 bases from J, with 12 bases between. Germline CDR1 is MDHEN and CDR2 is SYDVKM. The CDR3 sequence is 14 residues long. The CDR3 region has the DNA TGTGCCAGCAAGGAGGGGCGAGGCAATCAGCCCCAGCATTTT. It yields the protein CASKEGRGNQPQHF.

This clone has a count of ten or more. The chain joins TRBV6-6 to TRBJ1-5; 8 bases align to TRBD1. Germline-derived CDR1 and CDR2 are MNHNY and SVGAGI (reference sequence). CDR3 length: 15 residues. V lost 5 bases to trimming and J lost 2 bases; unmatched junction nucleotides: 5. The CDR3 nucleotides are TGTGCCAGCAGTCTAACAGGGGGTGGCAATCAGCCCCAGCATTTT. The encoded protein is CASSLTGGGNQPQHF.

The CDR3 DNA sequence: TGTGCCAGCAGTCCCCGAGTCCTTGTGACTGAAGCTTTCTTT. It codes for CASSPRVLVTEAFF. V usage is TRBV6-5 and J usage is TRBJ1-1; D call uncertain. Trimming stripped 5 bases from V and 5 bases from J, with 15 bases between. The CDR3 is 14 amino acids. Germline values: CDR1 MNHEY, CDR2 SVGAGI.

CDR3: CASSLLASGELFF. The CDR3 DNA sequence: TGTGCCAGCAGCCTACTAGCGTCCGGGGAGCTGTTTTTT. The chain employs TRBV7-6 and TRBJ2-2; 7 bases fit TRBD2. The CDR3 consists of 13 residues. From germline, CDR1 is SGHVS and CDR2 FNYEAQ. Germline trimming cut 5 bases from V and 6 bases from J; bases unmatched to any gene: 3.

The J gene is TRBJ2-3, the V gene TRBV6-6, with TRBD1 matching 10 bases. Germline loops: CDR1 MNHNY, CDR2 SVGAGI (reference sequence). The CDR3 is 15 residues long. Trimming took 4 bases from V and 3 from J; bases not matched to a gene: 4. The CDR3 DNA reads as TGTGCCAGCAGTTTCCCGGACAGGGGGACAGATACGCAGTATTTT. Translating it yields CASSFPDRGTDTQYF.

The V call is TRBV18, the J call TRBJ2-7; 8 bases align to TRBD1. The V segment lost 2 bases and the J segment 7 bases; nucleotides outside the gene matches: 4. CDR3 length: 13 residues. The germline CDR1 and CDR2 sequences are KGHSH and LQKENI. The CDR3 sequence: CASSPSGGGEQYV. The CDR3 region has the DNA TGTGCCAGCTCACCATCAGGGGGCGGTGAGCAGTACGTC.

CDR3 region: CASSTRTGDSPLHF. Written as DNA, the CDR3 is TGTGCCAGCAGCACCCGGACAGGGGACTCACCCCTCCACTTT. The chain couples TRBV7-2 to TRBJ1-6, with 9 bases matching TRBD1. The germline V gene encodes CDR1 SGHTA and CDR2 FQGNSA. V lost 5 bases to trimming and J lost 10 bases; unmatched junction nucleotides: 6. CDR3 length equals 14 residues.